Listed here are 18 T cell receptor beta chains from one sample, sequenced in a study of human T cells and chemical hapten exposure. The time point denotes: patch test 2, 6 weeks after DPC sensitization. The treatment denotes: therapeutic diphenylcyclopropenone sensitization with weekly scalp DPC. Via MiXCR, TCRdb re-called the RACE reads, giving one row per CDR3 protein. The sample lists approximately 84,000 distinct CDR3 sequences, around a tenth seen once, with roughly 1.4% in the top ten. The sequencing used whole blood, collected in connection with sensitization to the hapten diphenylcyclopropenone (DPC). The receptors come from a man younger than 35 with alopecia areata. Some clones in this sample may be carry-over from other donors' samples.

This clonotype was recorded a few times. The CDR3 loop reads CASSPNRVYEQYV. DNA for the CDR3: TGTGCCAGCTCACCCAACAGGGTTTACGAGCAGTACGTC. The V and J genes are TRBV18 and TRBJ2-7; the D gene is possibly TRBD1 (6 bases). CDR3 size: 13 residues. The V gene lost 3 bases and the J gene lost 4 bases, with 10 bases spanning the gap. Germline CDR1 KGHSH, CDR2 LQKENI.

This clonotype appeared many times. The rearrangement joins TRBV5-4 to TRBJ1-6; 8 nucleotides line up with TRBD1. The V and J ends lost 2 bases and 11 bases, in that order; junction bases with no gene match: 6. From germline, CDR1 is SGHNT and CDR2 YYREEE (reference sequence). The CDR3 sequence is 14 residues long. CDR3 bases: TGTGCCAGCAGCTTCTGGGGACAGGCCGCACCCCTCCACTTT. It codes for CASSFWGQAAPLHF.

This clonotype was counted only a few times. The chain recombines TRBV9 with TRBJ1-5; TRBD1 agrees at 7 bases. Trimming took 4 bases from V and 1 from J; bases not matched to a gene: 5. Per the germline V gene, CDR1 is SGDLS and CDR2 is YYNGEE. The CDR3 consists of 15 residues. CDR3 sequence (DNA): TGTGCCAGCAGCTTGACAGGGCTGAGCAATCAGCCCCAGCATTTT. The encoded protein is CASSLTGLSNQPQHF.

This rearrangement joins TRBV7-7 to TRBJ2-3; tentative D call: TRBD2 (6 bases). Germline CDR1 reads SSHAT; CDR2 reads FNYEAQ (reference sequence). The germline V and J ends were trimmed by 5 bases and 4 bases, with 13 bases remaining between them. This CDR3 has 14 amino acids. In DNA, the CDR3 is TGTGCCAGCAGCGCCGGGACTTTCCCAGATACGCAGTATTTT. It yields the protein CASSAGTFPDTQYF. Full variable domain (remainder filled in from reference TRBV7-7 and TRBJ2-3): GAGVSQSPRYKVTKRGQDVTLRCDPISSHATLYWYQQALGQGPEFLTYFNYEAQPDKSGLPSDRFSAERPEGSISTLTIQRTEQRDSAMYRCASSAGTFPDTQYFGPGTRLTVL.

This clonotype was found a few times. CDR3 loop: CASSFQGALNEQFF. The CDR3 nucleotides are TGCGCCAGCAGCTTCCAGGGGGCGCTTAATGAGCAGTTCTTC. This rearrangement joins TRBV5-1 to TRBJ2-1; 8 positions match TRBD1. Germline trimming cut 2 bases from V and 7 bases from J; bases unmatched to any gene: 5. CDR1 SGHRS and CDR2 YFSETQ come from the germline V gene. This CDR3 is 14 amino acids long.

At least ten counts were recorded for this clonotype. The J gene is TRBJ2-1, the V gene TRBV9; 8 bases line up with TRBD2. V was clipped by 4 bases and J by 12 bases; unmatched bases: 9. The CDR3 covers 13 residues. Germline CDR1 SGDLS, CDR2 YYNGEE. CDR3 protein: CASSPREGKVQFF. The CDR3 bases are TGTGCCAGCAGCCCACGGGAGGGAAAAGTGCAGTTCTTC.

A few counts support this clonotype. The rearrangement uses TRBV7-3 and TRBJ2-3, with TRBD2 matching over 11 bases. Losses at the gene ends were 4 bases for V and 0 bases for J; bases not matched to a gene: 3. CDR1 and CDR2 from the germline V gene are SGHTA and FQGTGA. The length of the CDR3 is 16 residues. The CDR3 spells CASSSRLAGSTDTQYF. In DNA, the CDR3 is TGTGCCAGCAGCTCGCGACTAGCGGGGAGCACAGATACGCAGTATTTT.

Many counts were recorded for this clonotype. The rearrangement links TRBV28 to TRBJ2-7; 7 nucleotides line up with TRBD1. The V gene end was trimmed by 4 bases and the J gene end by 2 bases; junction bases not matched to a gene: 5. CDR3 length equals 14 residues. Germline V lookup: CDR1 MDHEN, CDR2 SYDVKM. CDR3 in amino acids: CASSSRDRTYEQYF. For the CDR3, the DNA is TGTGCCAGCAGTTCACGGGACAGAACCTACGAGCAGTACTTC.

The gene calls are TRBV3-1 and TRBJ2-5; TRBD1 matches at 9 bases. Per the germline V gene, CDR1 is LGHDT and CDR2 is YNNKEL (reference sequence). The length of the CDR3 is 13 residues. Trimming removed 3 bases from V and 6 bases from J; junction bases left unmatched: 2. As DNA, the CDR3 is TGTGCCAGCAGCCAGGGGACAGGGAAGACCCAGTACTTC. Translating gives CASSQGTGKTQYF.

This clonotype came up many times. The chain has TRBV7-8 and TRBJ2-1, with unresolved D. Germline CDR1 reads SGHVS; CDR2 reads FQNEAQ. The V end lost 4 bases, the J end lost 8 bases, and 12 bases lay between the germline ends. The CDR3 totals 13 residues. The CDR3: CASSSGPIDEQFF. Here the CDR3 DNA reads TGTGCCAGCAGCTCCGGGCCTATTGATGAGCAGTTCTTC.

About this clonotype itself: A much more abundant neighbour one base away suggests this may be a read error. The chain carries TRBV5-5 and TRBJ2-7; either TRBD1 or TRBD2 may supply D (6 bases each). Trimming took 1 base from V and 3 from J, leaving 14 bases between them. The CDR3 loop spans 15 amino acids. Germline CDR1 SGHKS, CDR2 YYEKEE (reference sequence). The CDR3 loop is CASSLLSGAYYEQYF. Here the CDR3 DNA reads TGTGCCAGCAGCTTGTTGTCGGGGGCGTACTACGAGCAGTACTTC.

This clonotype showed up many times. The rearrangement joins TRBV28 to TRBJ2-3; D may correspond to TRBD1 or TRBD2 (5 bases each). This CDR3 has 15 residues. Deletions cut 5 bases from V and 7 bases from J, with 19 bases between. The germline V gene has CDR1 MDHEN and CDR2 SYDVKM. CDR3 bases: TGTGCCAGCAGTACTCCGGGACGTGCTCTAAATACGCAGTATTTT. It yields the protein CASSTPGRALNTQYF.

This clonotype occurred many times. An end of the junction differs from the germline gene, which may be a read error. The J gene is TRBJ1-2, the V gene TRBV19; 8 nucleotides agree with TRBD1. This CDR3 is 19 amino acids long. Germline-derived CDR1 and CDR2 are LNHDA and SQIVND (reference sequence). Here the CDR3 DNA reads TGTGCCACTAGTATGCTCGGGACAGGTCTTAGAGGAGCTAACTATGGCTACACCTTC. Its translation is CATSMLGTGLRGANYGYTF.

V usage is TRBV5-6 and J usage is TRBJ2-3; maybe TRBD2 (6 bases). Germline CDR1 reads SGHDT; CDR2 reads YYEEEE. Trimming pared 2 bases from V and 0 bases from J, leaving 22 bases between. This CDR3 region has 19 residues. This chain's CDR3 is CASSFLLFSGTSSTDTQYF. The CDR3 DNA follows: TGTGCCAGCAGCTTCCTTCTCTTCTCCGGGACTTCCAGCACAGATACGCAGTATTTT.

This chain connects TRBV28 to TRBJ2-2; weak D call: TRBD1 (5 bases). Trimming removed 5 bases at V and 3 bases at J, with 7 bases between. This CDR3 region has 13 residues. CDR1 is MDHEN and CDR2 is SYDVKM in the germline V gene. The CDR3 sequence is CASSLTDTGELFF. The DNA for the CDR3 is TGTGCCAGCAGTCTGACAGACACCGGGGAGCTGTTTTTT.

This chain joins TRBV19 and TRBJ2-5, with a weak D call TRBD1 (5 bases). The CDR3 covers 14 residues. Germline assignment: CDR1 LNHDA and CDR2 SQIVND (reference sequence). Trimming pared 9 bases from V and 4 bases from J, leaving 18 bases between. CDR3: CASQGVPHRETQYF. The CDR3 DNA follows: TGTGCCAGCCAGGGTGTACCGCATCGAGAGACCCAGTACTTC.

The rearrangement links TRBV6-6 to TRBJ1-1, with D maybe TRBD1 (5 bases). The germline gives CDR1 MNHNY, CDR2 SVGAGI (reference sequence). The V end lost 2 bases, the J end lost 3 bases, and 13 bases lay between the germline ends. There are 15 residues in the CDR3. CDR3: CASSYARRGDTEAFF. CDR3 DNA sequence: TGTGCCAGCAGTTACGCGAGGCGAGGGGACACTGAAGCTTTCTTT.

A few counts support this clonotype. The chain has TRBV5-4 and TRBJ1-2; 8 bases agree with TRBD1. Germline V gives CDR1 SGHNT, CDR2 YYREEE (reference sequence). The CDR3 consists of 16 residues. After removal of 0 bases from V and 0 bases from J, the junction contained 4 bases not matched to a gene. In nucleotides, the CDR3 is TGTGCCAGCAGCTTGGGGGGACAGGTAGCTAACTATGGCTACACCTTC. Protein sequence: CASSLGGQVANYGYTF.